The present TCR beta chain was sequenced within a study of post-analysis software for immune sequencing data. In regard to this clonotype: Its target is unknown.

Points from the study as a whole: Among five TRBV segments more frequent in patients than controls were TRBV5-6, TRBV5-1 and TRBV20-1. Multiple sclerosis patients had significantly lower normalized Chao1 diversity than controls.

Carried by the TCR beta cDNA libraries were unique molecular identifiers. MiXCR, applied by TCRdb to the PCR reads, yields one record per CDR3 protein. The sample yields over 150,000 distinct CDR3 sequences, around 28% seen once. V was pared by 3 bases and J by 3 bases, with 4 bases of the junction left unmatched. The CDR3 loop spans 14 amino acids. The germline V gene has CDR1 SEHNR and CDR2 FQNEAQ (reference sequence). This TCR came from a girl aged 10 to 17 with multiple sclerosis. Material for sequencing was blood. The V gene is TRBV7-9, the J gene TRBJ2-7; 8 bases align to TRBD2. The CDR3 nucleotides read TGTGCCAGCAGCTTCGCACTAGCGGTCTACGAGCAGTACTTC. Its protein is CASSFALAVYEQYF.